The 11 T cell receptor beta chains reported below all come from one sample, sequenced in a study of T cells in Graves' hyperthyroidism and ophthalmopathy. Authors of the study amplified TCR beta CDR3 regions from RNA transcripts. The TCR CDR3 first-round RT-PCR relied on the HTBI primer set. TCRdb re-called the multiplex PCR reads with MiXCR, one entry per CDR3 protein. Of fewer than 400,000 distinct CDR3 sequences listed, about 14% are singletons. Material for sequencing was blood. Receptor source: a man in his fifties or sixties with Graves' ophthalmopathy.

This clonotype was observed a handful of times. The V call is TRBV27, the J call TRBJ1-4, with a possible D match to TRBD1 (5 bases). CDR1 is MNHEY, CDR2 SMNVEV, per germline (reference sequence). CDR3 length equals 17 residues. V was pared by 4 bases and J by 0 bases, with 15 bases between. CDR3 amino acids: CASSSTLAGATNEKLFF. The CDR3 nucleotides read TGTGCCAGCAGTTCGACCCTGGCGGGGGCAACTAATGAAAAACTGTTTTTT.

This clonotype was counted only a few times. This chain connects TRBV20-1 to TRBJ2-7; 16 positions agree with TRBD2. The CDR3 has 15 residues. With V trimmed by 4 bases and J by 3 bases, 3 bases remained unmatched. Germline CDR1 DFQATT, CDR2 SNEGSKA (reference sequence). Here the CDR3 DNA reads TGCAGTGCTAAGGGACTAGCGGGAGGGATCTACGAGCAGTACTTC. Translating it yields CSAKGLAGGIYEQYF.

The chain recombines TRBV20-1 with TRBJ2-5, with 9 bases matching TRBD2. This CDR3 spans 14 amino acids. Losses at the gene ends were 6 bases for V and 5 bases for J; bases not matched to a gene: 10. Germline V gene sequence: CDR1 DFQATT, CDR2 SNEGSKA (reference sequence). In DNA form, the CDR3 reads TGCAGTGCCGACGGACTAGCGATAGTGGAGACCCAGTACTTC. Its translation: CSADGLAIVETQYF.

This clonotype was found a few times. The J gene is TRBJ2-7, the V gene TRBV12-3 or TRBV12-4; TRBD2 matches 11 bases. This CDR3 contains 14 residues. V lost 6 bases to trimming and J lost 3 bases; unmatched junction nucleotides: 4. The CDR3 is CASSLAGGVYEQYF. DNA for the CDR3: TGTGCCAGCAGCCTAGCGGGAGGCGTCTACGAGCAGTACTTC.

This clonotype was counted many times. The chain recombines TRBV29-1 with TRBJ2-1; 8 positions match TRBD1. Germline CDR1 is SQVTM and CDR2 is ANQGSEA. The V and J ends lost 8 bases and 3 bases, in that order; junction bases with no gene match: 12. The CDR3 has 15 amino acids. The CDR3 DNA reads TGCAGCTCGCAACTGGACAGGGCTAACTACAATGAGCAGTTCTTC. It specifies CSSQLDRANYNEQFF.

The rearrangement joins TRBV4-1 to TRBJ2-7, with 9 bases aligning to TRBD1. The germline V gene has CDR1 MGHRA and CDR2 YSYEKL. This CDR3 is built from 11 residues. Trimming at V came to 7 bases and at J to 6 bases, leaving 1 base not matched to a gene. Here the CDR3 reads CASKDRGEQYF. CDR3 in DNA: TGCGCCAGCAAGGACAGGGGCGAGCAGTACTTC.

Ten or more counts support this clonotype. The CDR3 DNA is TGTGCCAGCAGCTCAACCAGGTACTCTGGAAACACCATATATTTT. It translates to CASSSTRYSGNTIYF. This chain links TRBV3-1 with TRBJ1-3; the D is unclear. Trimming removed 5 bases from V and 0 bases from J, with 11 bases in between. CDR1 and CDR2 from the germline V gene are LGHDT and YNNKEL (reference sequence). CDR3 length equals 15 residues.

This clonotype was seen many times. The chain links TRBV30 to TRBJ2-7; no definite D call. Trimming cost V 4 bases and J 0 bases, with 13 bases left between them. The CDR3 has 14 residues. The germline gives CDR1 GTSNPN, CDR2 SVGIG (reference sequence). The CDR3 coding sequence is TGTGCCTGGACGACTGGGGATCTCTCCTACGAGCAGTACTTC. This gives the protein CAWTTGDLSYEQYF.

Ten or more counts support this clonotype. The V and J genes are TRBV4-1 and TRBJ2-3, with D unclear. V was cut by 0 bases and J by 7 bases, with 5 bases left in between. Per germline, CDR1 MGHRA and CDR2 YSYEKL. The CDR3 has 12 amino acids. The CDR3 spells CASSQETNTQYF. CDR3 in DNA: TGCGCCAGCAGCCAAGAGACAAATACGCAGTATTTT.

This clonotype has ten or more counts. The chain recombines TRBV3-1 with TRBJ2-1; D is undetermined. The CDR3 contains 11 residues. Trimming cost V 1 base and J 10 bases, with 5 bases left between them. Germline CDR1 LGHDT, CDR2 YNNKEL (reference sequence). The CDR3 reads CASSQVSEQFF. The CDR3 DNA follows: TGTGCCAGCAGCCAAGTGAGCGAGCAGTTCTTC.

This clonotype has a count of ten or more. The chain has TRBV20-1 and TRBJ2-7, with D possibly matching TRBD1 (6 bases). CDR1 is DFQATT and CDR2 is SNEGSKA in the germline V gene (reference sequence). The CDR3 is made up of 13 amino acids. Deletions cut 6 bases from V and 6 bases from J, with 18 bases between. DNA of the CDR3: TGCAGTGCCATCCGGGACATCCTTTCCGAGCAGTACTTC. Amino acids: CSAIRDILSEQYF.